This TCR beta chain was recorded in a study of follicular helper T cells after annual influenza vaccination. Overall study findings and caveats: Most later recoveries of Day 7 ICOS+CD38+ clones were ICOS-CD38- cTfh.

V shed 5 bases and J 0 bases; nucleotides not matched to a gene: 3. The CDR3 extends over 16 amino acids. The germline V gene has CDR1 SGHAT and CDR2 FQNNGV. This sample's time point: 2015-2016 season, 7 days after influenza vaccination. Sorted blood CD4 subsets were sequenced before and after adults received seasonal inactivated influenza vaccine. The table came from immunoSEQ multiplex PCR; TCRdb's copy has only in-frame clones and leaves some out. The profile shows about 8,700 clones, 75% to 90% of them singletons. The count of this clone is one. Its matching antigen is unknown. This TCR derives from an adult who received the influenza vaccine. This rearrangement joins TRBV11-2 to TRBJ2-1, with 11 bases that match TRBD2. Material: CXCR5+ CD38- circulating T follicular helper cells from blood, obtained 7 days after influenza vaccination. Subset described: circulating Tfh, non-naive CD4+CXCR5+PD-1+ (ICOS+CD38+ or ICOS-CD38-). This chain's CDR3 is CASSVLAGGSYNEQFF. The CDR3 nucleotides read TGTGCCAGCAGCGTCCTAGCGGGGGGCTCCTACAATGAGCAGTTCTTC.